The 31 T cell receptor beta chains given below trace back to one sample, sequenced in a study of cytomegalovirus exposure and HLA in healthy donors. PCR employed 60 Vbeta and 13 Jbeta primers. Measured with immunoSEQ multiplex PCR; TCRdb has only the in-frame clones, and not every one. The data hold more than 100,000 clones, with just under 90% observed a single time. Sequencing input: PBMCs. These receptors all stem from a woman in her 30s in good health and CMV-seronegative.

This chain connects TRBV28 to TRBJ2-7; weak D call: TRBD2 (6 bases). V dropped 1 base and J dropped 0 bases, with 13 bases sitting between them. The CDR3 extends over 16 amino acids. Germline V gene data show CDR1 as MDHEN and CDR2 as SYDVKM. The CDR3: CASSLFLDGSSYEQYF. The DNA of the CDR3 is TGTGCCAGCAGTTTATTCCTGGACGGGAGCTCCTACGAGCAGTACTTC.

The chain carries TRBV6-5 and TRBJ1-4; tentative D call: TRBD1 (5 bases). Germline CDR1 reads MNHEY; CDR2 reads SVGAGI. The CDR3 runs 15 residues. The V end lost 6 bases, the J end lost 6 bases, and 17 bases lay between the germline ends. CDR3 region: CASRAGGEGHEKLFF. CDR3 nucleotides: TGTGCCAGCAGAGCCGGGGGGGAAGGCCATGAAAAACTGTTTTTT.

The chain combines TRBV28 with TRBJ1-4, with 9 bases lining up with TRBD1. CDR3 length equals 15 residues. V trimming: 5 bases; J trimming: 5 bases; junction bases outside the gene matches: 6. Per the germline V gene, CDR1 is MDHEN and CDR2 is SYDVKM. This chain's CDR3 is CASSPRTGENEKLFF. The CDR3 DNA is TGTGCCAGCAGTCCACGGACAGGGGAGAATGAAAAACTGTTTTTT. The complete variable domain, with remaining parts taken from reference TRBV28 and TRBJ1-4, reads DVKVTQSSRYLVKRTGEKVFLECVQDMDHENMFWYRQDPGLGLRLIYFSYDVKMKEKGDIPEGYSVSREKKERFSLILESASTNQTSMYLCASSPRTGENEKLFFGSGTQLSVL.

The CDR3 region is CASSLGGRRGRNYGYTF. The CDR3 DNA follows: TGTGCCAGCAGTTTAGGGGGGCGGAGGGGGCGGAACTATGGCTACACCTTC. The J gene is TRBJ1-2, the V gene TRBV28, with TRBD1 matching 7 bases. Germline V gene lookup returns CDR1 MDHEN and CDR2 SYDVKM. Unmatched junction bases numbered 11, after V lost 2 bases and J lost 2 bases. CDR3 length: 17 residues.

The chain joins TRBV5-1 to TRBJ2-1; the D is unclear. This CDR3 region has 12 residues. Germline-derived CDR1 and CDR2 are SGHRS and YFSETQ. Trimming stripped 4 bases from V and 5 bases from J, with 7 bases between. CDR3 residues: CASSQINNEQFF. The CDR3 DNA follows: TGCGCCAGCAGCCAGATAAACAATGAGCAGTTCTTC.

CDR3 sequence reads: CAHATGGPVDGYTF. CDR3 coding DNA: TGTGCCCATGCGACAGGGGGCCCCGTAGATGGCTACACCTTC. The V gene is TRBV10-3, the J gene TRBJ1-2; 10 bases are shared with TRBD1. The germline V gene encodes CDR1 ENHRY and CDR2 SYGVKD. The CDR3 has 14 amino acids. Losses at the gene ends were 11 bases for V and 6 bases for J; bases not matched to a gene: 12.

This clone appeared a single time. The rearrangement uses TRBV18 and TRBJ2-1; 10 bases align to TRBD2. With 3 bases clipped from V and 5 bases from J, the junction kept 7 bases outside the gene matches. The CDR3 totals 16 residues. Germline CDR1 KGHSH, CDR2 LQKENI. The CDR3 reads CASSPLRTSGNNEQFF. The CDR3 DNA is TGTGCCAGCTCACCTCTAAGGACTAGCGGAAACAATGAGCAGTTCTTC. Looking up the rest from reference TRBV18 and TRBJ2-1 gives the full variable domain: NAGVMQNPRHLVRRRGQEARLRCSPMKGHSHVYWYRQLPEEGLKFMVYLQKENIIDESGMPKERFSAEFPKEGPSILRIQQVVRGDSAAYFCASSPLRTSGNNEQFFGPGTRLTVL.

V and J are TRBV7-2 and TRBJ2-1; 7 bases line up with TRBD2. From germline, CDR1 is SGHTA and CDR2 FQGNSA. CDR3 length: 16 residues. Germline trimming cut 2 bases from V and 2 bases from J; bases unmatched to any gene: 6. The CDR3 DNA reads as TGTGCCAGCAGCTTATCGTACGGGAGGCCCTACAATGAGCAGTTCTTC. Translated: CASSLSYGRPYNEQFF.

The chain has TRBV7-3 and TRBJ2-3; no reliable D call. Germline V gene lookup returns CDR1 SGHTA and CDR2 FQGTGA. This CDR3 has 13 amino acids. The V end was cut by 4 bases, the J end by 6 bases, with 11 bases between. The CDR3 sequence is CASSSRLTDTQYF. CDR3 bases: TGTGCCAGCAGCTCTCGACTTACCGATACGCAGTATTTT.

The chain recombines TRBV7-9 with TRBJ1-4, with D possibly being TRBD1 (6 bases). With 5 bases removed from V and 12 bases from J, the gap between germline ends came to 19 bases. Germline values: CDR1 SEHNR, CDR2 FQNEAQ (reference sequence). The CDR3 is made up of 14 amino acids. CDR3 sequence reads: CASSLSTGIRQLFF. As DNA, the CDR3 is TGTGCCAGCAGCCTTTCGACAGGAATTAGGCAACTGTTTTTT.

Comment on this clone: Other DNA sequences from this sample encode an identical CDR3 as well. CDR3 protein: CASSLGQGNEKLFF. CDR3 nucleotides: TGTGCCAGCAGCTTAGGACAGGGGAACGAAAAACTGTTTTTT. The chain couples TRBV7-9 to TRBJ1-4; 8 bases are shared with TRBD1. Trimming removed 1 base from V and 8 bases from J; junction bases left unmatched: 3. This CDR3 region has 14 residues. Germline V gives CDR1 SEHNR, CDR2 FQNEAQ (reference sequence).

The J gene is TRBJ2-1, the V gene TRBV11-3, with a tentative D call TRBD2 (6 bases). The CDR3 is 13 amino acids. The germline V gene has CDR1 SGHNT and CDR2 YENEEA. Between the trimmed V and J ends, which lost 4 bases and 9 bases, there was a span of 13 bases. CDR3 residues: CASSSTSWGEQFF. The CDR3, as DNA: TGTGCCAGCAGCTCCACTAGCTGGGGTGAGCAGTTCTTC.

The chain carries TRBV19 and TRBJ2-3, with D possibly TRBD2 on 6 matching bases. The CDR3 has 13 residues. Germline V gives CDR1 LNHDA, CDR2 SQIVND (reference sequence). The V gene lost 7 bases and the J gene lost 4 bases, with 12 bases spanning the gap. This CDR3 is CASTRRGADTQYF. CDR3 DNA: TGTGCCAGTACCCGACGCGGGGCAGATACGCAGTATTTT.

This clone was seen only once. The chain recombines TRBV5-1 with TRBJ2-1; 8 bases are a match to TRBD2. The CDR3 consists of 17 residues. Germline CDR1 reads SGHRS; CDR2 reads YFSETQ. The V gene end was trimmed by 5 bases and the J gene end by 7 bases; junction bases not matched to a gene: 17. CDR3 protein: CASRVVFGRARMNEQFF. CDR3 nucleotide sequence: TGCGCCAGCAGAGTTGTGTTCGGGAGGGCCAGGATGAATGAGCAGTTCTTC.

This clone was picked up one time. The chain joins TRBV29-1 to TRBJ1-1; 8 bases match TRBD1. Trimming took 7 bases from V and 1 from J; bases not matched to a gene: 2. The length of the CDR3 is 12 residues. Per germline, CDR1 SQVTM and CDR2 ANQGSEA. The CDR3, as DNA: TGCAGCGCCAGGGGGCCGAACACTGAAGCTTTCTTT. Translation gives CSARGPNTEAFF.

This clone appeared a single time. V is TRBV14 and J is TRBJ1-1, with 7 bases that match TRBD1. Germline V gene data show CDR1 as SGHDN and CDR2 as FVKESK. With V trimmed by 10 bases and J by 3 bases, 8 bases remained unmatched. The CDR3 length is 13 residues. As DNA, the CDR3 is TGTGCCACTACGAAGGGGGCAGACACTGAAGCTTTCTTT. Translating gives CATTKGADTEAFF.

The chain employs TRBV19 and TRBJ2-1, with D possibly matching TRBD1 (5 bases). The germline V gene encodes CDR1 LNHDA and CDR2 SQIVND (reference sequence). The CDR3 loop spans 12 amino acids. V dropped 4 bases and J dropped 7 bases, with 8 bases sitting between them. The CDR3 sequence: CASSTTANEQFF. The CDR3 coding sequence is TGTGCCAGTAGTACGACAGCTAATGAGCAGTTCTTC.

CDR3 amino acids: CATSLQRGENSPLHF. Here the CDR3 DNA reads TGTGCCACATCCCTCCAGCGGGGGGAGAATTCACCCCTCCACTTT. This chain connects TRBV6-1 to TRBJ1-6; D might be TRBD1 (5 bases). The V end was cut by 10 bases, the J end by 7 bases, with 20 bases between. This CDR3 has 15 amino acids. The germline CDR1 and CDR2 sequences are MNHNS and SASEGT.

CDR3 sequence (DNA): TGCGCCAGCAGGCGGACAGGCTCTCTTAGCTACACCTTC. Translating it yields CASRRTGSLSYTF. The chain is built from TRBV4-3 and TRBJ1-2, with 7 bases that match TRBD1. Germline assignment: CDR1 LGHNA and CDR2 YSLEER. The J segment lost 9 bases and the V segment lost 6 bases, leaving 10 bases of the junction unmatched. CDR3 length equals 13 residues.

This chain joins TRBV7-2 and TRBJ2-3; 7 bases map to TRBD2. The V and J ends lost 4 bases and 6 bases, in that order; junction bases with no gene match: 10. From germline, CDR1 is SGHTA and CDR2 FQGNSA. The CDR3 has 15 amino acids. The CDR3 DNA reads TGTGCCAGCAGCTATGTTGGCGGGAGACCTGATACGCAGTATTTT. Translated, it gives CASSYVGGRPDTQYF.

This rearrangement joins TRBV27 to TRBJ1-2, with D perhaps TRBD1 (5 bases). The length of the CDR3 is 14 residues. With 3 bases removed from V and 0 bases from J, the gap between germline ends came to 8 bases. CDR1 MNHEY and CDR2 SMNVEV come from the germline V gene (reference sequence). The CDR3 sequence: CASSFGGSNYGYTF. CDR3 nucleotides: TGTGCCAGCAGTTTCGGGGGGTCTAACTATGGCTACACCTTC.

This clone was picked up one time. V usage is TRBV5-6 and J usage is TRBJ1-2; D remains unclear. V shed 4 bases and J shed 4 bases, with 14 bases lying between them. CDR3 length equals 14 residues. Germline assignment: CDR1 SGHDT and CDR2 YYEEEE. CDR3 nucleotide sequence: TGTGCCAGCAGCCCCCTCGACTCTTTCTATGGCTACACCTTC. The encoded protein is CASSPLDSFYGYTF.

This clone was seen once. Other DNA sequences from this sample encode an identical CDR3 as well. The V call is TRBV19, the J call TRBJ1-6; 7 nucleotides match TRBD1. This CDR3 is 14 amino acids long. The J segment lost 9 bases and the V segment lost 7 bases, leaving 9 bases of the junction unmatched. Germline CDR1 LNHDA, CDR2 SQIVND (reference sequence). CDR3 residues: CASTPGQTTSPLHF. CDR3 nucleotide sequence: TGTGCCAGTACCCCGGGACAGACGACTTCACCCCTCCACTTT.

The chain links TRBV28 to TRBJ1-1; D perhaps matches TRBD1 (5 bases). Germline lookup yields CDR1 MDHEN and CDR2 SYDVKM. The CDR3 runs 15 residues. Deletions cut 5 bases from V and 0 bases from J, with 13 bases between. For the CDR3, the DNA is TGTGCCAGCAGTCGACCCGACAGTCTGAACACTGAAGCTTTCTTT. Its protein product is CASSRPDSLNTEAFF.

This clone was recorded once. The V call is TRBV7-9, the J call TRBJ2-6; TRBD1 is a possible D gene (5 bases). V was clipped by 1 base and J by 4 bases, with 14 bases between them. Germline lookup yields CDR1 SEHNR and CDR2 FQNEAQ (reference sequence). This CDR3 is built from 17 residues. The DNA of the CDR3 is TGTGCCAGCAGCTTAGTGGGGCAGGGATCGGGGGCCAACGTCCTGACTTTC. This translates into CASSLVGQGSGANVLTF. Complete variable domain (other parts from reference TRBV7-9 and TRBJ2-6): DTGVSQNPRHKITKRGQNVTFRCDPISEHNRLYWYRQTLGQGPEFLTYFQNEAQLEKSRLLSDRFSAERPKGSFSTLEIQRTEQGDSAMYLCASSLVGQGSGANVLTFGAGSRLTVL.

This clone was seen a few times. The chain has TRBV28 and TRBJ2-7; 9 bases line up with TRBD1. In germline, CDR1 is MDHEN, CDR2 SYDVKM. The CDR3 length is 14 residues. J was trimmed by 1 base and V by 3 bases; bases with no gene match: 1. The CDR3 is CASSLGQGSYEQYF. The CDR3 DNA sequence: TGTGCCAGCAGTTTGGGACAGGGTTCCTACGAGCAGTACTTC. The full variable domain, rest sourced from reference TRBV28 and TRBJ2-7, is DVKVTQSSRYLVKRTGEKVFLECVQDMDHENMFWYRQDPGLGLRLIYFSYDVKMKEKGDIPEGYSVSREKKERFSLILESASTNQTSMYLCASSLGQGSYEQYFGPGTRLTVT.

The count of this clone is one. The J gene is TRBJ1-4, the V gene TRBV7-2, with 8 bases identical to TRBD1. CDR1 SGHTA and CDR2 FQGNSA come from the germline V gene. Losses at the gene ends were 2 bases for V and 5 bases for J; bases not matched to a gene: 1. The CDR3 runs to 14 residues. The CDR3 reads CASSLRQGNEKLFF. DNA of the CDR3: TGTGCCAGCAGCTTAAGACAGGGGAATGAAAAACTGTTTTTT.

This sequence joins TRBV6-5 and TRBJ2-3; 7 bases map to TRBD2. This CDR3 has 12 residues. Germline-derived CDR1 and CDR2 are MNHEY and SVGAGI. V gave up 6 bases and J gave up 8 bases; unmatched junction bases: 5. The CDR3 here is CASRGGLGTQYF. In nucleotides, the CDR3 is TGTGCCAGCAGGGGTGGACTAGGTACGCAGTATTTT.

The chain links TRBV6-5 to TRBJ2-1; 7 bases fit TRBD2. The CDR3 totals 14 residues. CDR1 MNHEY and CDR2 SVGAGI come from the germline V gene. V trimming: 6 bases; J trimming: 7 bases; junction bases outside the gene matches: 9. The CDR3 coding sequence is TGTGCCAGCAGCCCGGACGCGGGAGTGAATGAGCAGTTCTTC. Its protein product is CASSPDAGVNEQFF.

This chain uses TRBV28 with TRBJ2-5; a weak D match, TRBD1 (5 bases). Trimming cost V 3 bases and J 4 bases, with 12 bases left between them. The CDR3 covers 14 residues. CDR1 and CDR2 (germline): MDHEN, SYDVKM. CDR3 nucleotide sequence: TGTGCCAGCAGTTTCTCCCAGGGTGTAGAGACCCAGTACTTC. Translation: CASSFSQGVETQYF.

With regard to this clone: One junction end disagrees with the germline gene, perhaps due to a read error. The same CDR3 also results from other DNA sequences found in this sample. The rearrangement joins TRBV6-1 to TRBJ2-7; TRBD2 matches 9 bases. The CDR3 contains 15 residues. The germline CDR1 and CDR2 sequences are MNHNS and SASEGT. The CDR3: CASSELAGMPYEQYF. DNA of the CDR3: TGTGCCAGTAGTGAACTAGCGGGCATGCCCTACGAGCAGTACTTC.